This T cell receptor (beta chain) was identified during a study of blood T cell repertoires in COVID-19. Germline V gives CDR1 GTSNPN, CDR2 SVGIG (reference sequence). The CDR3 is 13 amino acids. Deletions cut 2 bases from V and 7 bases from J, with 12 bases between. Here immunoSEQ multiplex PCR was the method, and the copy in TCRdb shows in-frame clones only, minus some. The top ten hold 15% to 20% of the sample, which has just over 90,000 clones, 80% seen once. The chain carries TRBV30 and TRBJ1-5, with unresolved D. The sequence derives from a human donor in a cohort sampled during active COVID-19. The sequenced sample was peripheral blood. The CDR3 protein is CAWSSGSGQPQHF. The CDR3 coding sequence is TGTGCCTGGAGTTCAGGTAGTGGGCAGCCCCAGCATTTT. The variable domain in full, completed from reference TRBV30 and TRBJ1-5, reads SQTIHQWPATLVQPVGSPLSLECTVEGTSNPNLYWYRQAAGRGLQLLFYSVGIGQISSEVPQNLSASRPQDRQFILSSKKLLLSDSGFYLCAWSSGSGQPQHFGDGTRLSIL.